This paragraph covers one T cell receptor (beta chain) sequence. The protocol was immunoSEQ multiplex PCR, while the TCRdb copy is restricted to in-frame clones and leaves out a portion. The sample records 2 million to 2.5 million clones, around 95% being singletons. The sample is drawn from a study of shared clonotypes between healthy human individuals. The clonotype originates from a man aged 18 to 30 in good health. Sequenced input: naive CD4+ T cells sorted from blood. Subset in this sample: CD45RA+ positively selected.

DNA for the CDR3: TGTGCCAGCAGGCAAGGGGGAGCGAACACCGGGGAGCTGTTTTTT. Its protein product is CASRQGGANTGELFF. V gene TRBV6-6 combines with J gene TRBJ2-2; D perhaps matches TRBD1 (6 bases). The CDR3 totals 15 residues. Trimming stripped 6 bases from V and 0 bases from J, with 11 bases between. The germline V gene has CDR1 MNHNY and CDR2 SVGAGI (reference sequence).